In its sample, the clone carrying this T cell receptor beta chain was seen many times. Its antigen is unknown. Time point meaning: patch test 3, about 24 weeks after DPC sensitization. The treatment: therapeutic diphenylcyclopropenone sensitization with weekly scalp DPC. After removal of 5 bases from V and 3 bases from J, the junction contained 5 bases not matched to a gene. CDR3 size: 14 residues. The germline V gene encodes CDR1 DFQATT and CDR2 SNEGSKA (reference sequence). TCRdb re-called the RACE reads through MiXCR, storing one row per CDR3 protein. Counted here are about 120,000 distinct CDR3 sequences, approximately 11% occurring once; the ten biggest clones make up roughly 2.3%. The sample comes from a study of human T cells and chemical hapten exposure. As for the study in general: DPC at 2% was the sensitizing agent, placed on roughly 2 cm by roughly 2 cm of upper inner arm skin. Diphenylcyclopropenone doses were given weekly to the scalps of patients across the approximately 24-week study. DPC 0.01% went on the upper back by patch test, with reading at 6 days.

Notes on the study in general: Versus controls, expanded TCRs had significantly more large CDR3 similarity clusters.

The rearrangement uses TRBV20-1 and TRBJ2-3; 10 bases map to TRBD1. The sequenced sample was whole blood, obtained in connection with sensitization to the hapten diphenylcyclopropenone (DPC). The receptor was isolated from a woman aged 45 to 65 with alopecia areata. Some clones in this sample may be carry-over from other donors' samples. The CDR3 loop reads CSAGWGQGTDTQYF. CDR3 nucleotide sequence: TGCAGTGCTGGTTGGGGACAGGGGACAGATACGCAGTATTTT.